The clone carrying this TCR beta chain was detected once. What it binds is unknown. Prior to thyroid surgery, none of the patients had received any treatment. The sample originates from a study of metastatic and nonmetastatic thyroid tumors. Study at large: Blood and tumor or nodule tissue repertoires from malignant and benign thyroid patients were compared. Whole-study findings and limits: As reported, TCR beta diversity in blood and tumor was significantly higher in malignant thyroid tumors than in benign nodules.

Per the authors' pipeline: Researchers built a distant-metastasis classifier for papillary thyroid cancer that drew on CDR3 differences across clinicopathological groups. TCRdb re-called clones via MiXCR from the PCR reads. TCRdb's processing, not the study's, gives the V and J calls here. Of about 16,000 clones listed, 20% to 25% are singletons. Looked up from germline, CDR1 is SGHTA and CDR2 is FQGTGA. The CDR3 covers 16 residues. J was trimmed by 3 bases and V by 2 bases; bases with no gene match: 5. Input material: adjacent normal tissue. The rearrangement uses TRBV7-3 and TRBJ1-4, with 8 bases fitting TRBD1. The receptor comes from a female donor with papillary thyroid cancer or a benign thyroid nodule (not recorded which). Some clones in this sample may be carry-over from other donors' samples. The CDR3 loop reads CASSLGGQGSNEKLFF. The CDR3 region has the DNA TGTGCCAGCAGCTTAGGTGGACAGGGCTCTAATGAAAAACTGTTTTTT.